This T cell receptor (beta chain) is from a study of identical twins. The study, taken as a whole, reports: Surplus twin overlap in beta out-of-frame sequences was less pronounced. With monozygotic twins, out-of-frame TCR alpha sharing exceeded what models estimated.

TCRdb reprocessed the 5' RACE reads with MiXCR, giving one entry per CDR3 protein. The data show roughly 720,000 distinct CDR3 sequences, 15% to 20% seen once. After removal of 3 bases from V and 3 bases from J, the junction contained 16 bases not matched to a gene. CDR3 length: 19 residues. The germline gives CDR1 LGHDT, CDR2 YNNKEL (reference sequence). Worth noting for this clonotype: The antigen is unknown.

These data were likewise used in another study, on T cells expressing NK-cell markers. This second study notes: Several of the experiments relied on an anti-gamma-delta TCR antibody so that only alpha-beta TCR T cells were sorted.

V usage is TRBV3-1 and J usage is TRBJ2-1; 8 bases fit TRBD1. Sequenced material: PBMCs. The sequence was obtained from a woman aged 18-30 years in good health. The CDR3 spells CASSQSQGQASVGYNEQFF. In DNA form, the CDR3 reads TGTGCCAGCAGCCAGTCCCAGGGACAGGCTTCGGTCGGCTACAATGAGCAGTTCTTC.